This TCR beta chain stems from a study of response to subunit inactivated influenza vaccine. CDR3 length equals 14 residues. TCRdb redid the calling of the RT-PCR reads with MiXCR, one entry per CDR3 protein. Of 150,000 to 200,000 distinct CDR3 sequences in the sample, roughly 12% were seen once. Concerning this clonotype itself: The junction shows a germline mismatch at one end, possibly a read error.

The same sample was also used in a study of T cells expressing NK-cell markers. From that paper: What made the TCR beta cDNA was 5'RACE template switching with UMIs. Sorted CD3+CD56+NKG2C+, CD3+CD56+NKG2C- and CD3+CD56-NKG2C+ T-cell subsets were beta-chain profiled.

The TCR was taken from a middle-aged man who received an inactivated influenza vaccine. This chain connects TRBV12-3 or TRBV12-4 to TRBJ1-2, with D perhaps TRBD1 (5 bases). This specimen was CD8+ T cells sorted from PBMCs, taken 11 to 12 days after vaccination. DNA for the CDR3: TGTGCCAGCATTTTAGGAGGGGTGGACTATGGCTACACCTTC. Its translation: CASILGGVDYGYTF.